This T cell receptor beta chain is drawn from a study of tumor and adjacent non-tumor tissue in lung cancer (dated by TCRdb to about 2018). For the study in its entirety: By cancer type, the cohort comprised 12 to 13 adenocarcinoma patients, 2 squamous cell carcinoma patients and 1 small cell lung cancer patient. Around 30 paired specimens, one tumor and one normal lung sample per patient, were profiled by TCRbeta CDR3 sequencing. Among the approximately 15 patients, ages ranged from roughly 31 to 76 years, about 10 were men and 5 were women, and disease was TNM stage I to III. A total of some 130,000,000 productive TCRbeta reads were generated by sequencing, corresponding to an average of around 4 million reads per sample. The study compared bulk TCRbeta repertoires between lung tumor tissue and matched distant non-tumor lung tissue from 15 or so lung cancer patients.

The research as a whole found: Significantly higher TCR diversity was found in younger patients, and higher tumor TCR diversity was associated with shorter overall and disease-free survival. The methods do not name the sequencing platform or mention unique molecular identifiers. Because peripheral blood was not sequenced, blood TCRbeta repertoires in the lung cancer patients of the study were not examined. The top 100 clones accounted for a significantly larger cumulative portion of the repertoire in normal lung than in tumor tissue. With only roughly 15 patients in the cohort, the authors noted that larger samples and more detailed clinical data are needed. TCR diversity (inverse Simpson) was significantly higher in tumor than in normal lung tissue (roughly 430 vs 170, P = 0.0075, Mann-Whitney U test).

The library was obtained by multiplex PCR. Sequencing used an Illumina HiSeq 2500. TCRbeta libraries were constructed through three rounds of nested PCR with primers (Table S4) according to protocols adapted from ARM-PCR. Before sequencing, PCR products of 200-500 bp were cut from the gel and purified using the QIAquick gel extraction kit. The source study handled its data this way. Reads were cleaned with Trimmomatic, merged with FLASH into complete CDR3 sequences, and assigned to V(D)J germline segments with MiTCR. VDJtools was used to compute clonal diversity as the inverse Simpson's index. A read counted as productive if the sequence was in-frame and lacked a premature stop codon. The raw public reads went through TCRdb reprocessing: fastp at Q25, MiXCR clone calling, in-frame beta chains kept. Each entry is one CDR3 protein sequence, shown with its most common DNA and genes. TCRdb's processing, not the study's, gives the V and J calls here. The sample data list 45,000 to 65,000 distinct CDR3 sequences, and around two thirds of these were observed just once. The ten largest clonotypes hold 20% to 30% of the sample.

Details on this clonotype: Its antigen is still unknown. There are no base qualities to consult, and no much larger clone falls within one base.

V was cut back by 7 bases and J by 6 bases, leaving a gap of 18 bases between them. CDR1 and CDR2 (SGHVS, FQNEAQ) derive from the germline V gene. The CDR3 sequence holds 14 residues, the cysteine and phenylalanine included. The CDR3 DNA has 42 bases and is translated from base 1. RNA was extracted from bulk unsorted tissue and checked for quality with a NanoDrop ND-1000 and an Agilent 2100. The normal lung samples consisted of distant non-tumor tissue collected more than 3 cm from the tumor edge. Newly diagnosed lung cancer patients without prior chemotherapy who had been admitted for thoracic surgery in China between August and November 2014 were enrolled as donors. Patients who had received previous radiotherapy or chemotherapy, or who had another concurrent cancer, were excluded from the study. Surgical tissue pieces of about 1-2.1 cm3 were preserved in RNAlater solution and were kept at -80 degrees C until use.

The sequence joins TRBV7-8 to TRBJ1-1; the D region possibly corresponds to TRBD1 (6 bases align). The sample taken for sequencing was distant non-tumor lung tissue. The clonotype was recovered from a woman aged 55-69 years with non-small cell lung cancer. The nucleotide sequence is TGTGCCAGCAAACAGGAGACAGGCCTAGCTGAAGCTTTCTTT. The encoded protein is CASKQETGLAEAFF.